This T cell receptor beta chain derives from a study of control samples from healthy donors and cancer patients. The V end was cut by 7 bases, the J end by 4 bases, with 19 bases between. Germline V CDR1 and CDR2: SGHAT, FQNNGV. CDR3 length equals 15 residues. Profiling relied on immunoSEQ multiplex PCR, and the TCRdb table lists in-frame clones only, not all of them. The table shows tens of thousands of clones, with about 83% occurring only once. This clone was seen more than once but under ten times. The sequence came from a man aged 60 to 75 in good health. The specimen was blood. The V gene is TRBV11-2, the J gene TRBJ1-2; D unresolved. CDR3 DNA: TGTGCCAGCACCTCTTACAGAGACCTTGCCTATGGCTACACCTTC. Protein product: CASTSYRDLAYGYTF.